The rows below give T cell receptor beta chains drawn from one sample of a study of beta chain features in type 1 diabetes. Profiled with immunoSEQ multiplex PCR; TCRdb holds only in-frame clones, not every one. Among around 310,000 clones, roughly 13% were seen once, and the ten largest hold roughly 0.015%. Sequenced material: naive CD4+ T cells from blood. These receptor sequences come from a woman aged 18-30 years with type 1 diabetes. CDR3s include the opening cysteine and the closing phenylalanine or tryptophan. Each record gives: D gene, J gene, V gene, clone size, CDR3 DNA, CDR3 protein. The D gene is left open where the match is weak. The listing skips clone size in some rows; elsewhere it reads once, few, many or a size class.

d_call: TRBD1
j_call: TRBJ1-2
v_call: TRBV2
clone_size: NA
cdr3_nt: TGTGCCAGCCGGGACAGGAGTAACTATGGCTACACCTTC
cdr3_aa: CASRDRSNYGYTF

d_call: NA
j_call: TRBJ2-7
v_call: TRBV7-8
clone_size: few
cdr3_nt: TGTGCCAGCAGCTTACGCCCCGTGAGGGAGCAGTACTTC
cdr3_aa: CASSLRPVREQYF

d_call: NA
j_call: TRBJ2-1
v_call: TRBV7-8
clone_size: few
cdr3_nt: TGTGCCAGCAGGGAAAGACTAGGTACGGATGAGCAGTTCTTC
cdr3_aa: CASRERLGTDEQFF

d_call: NA
j_call: TRBJ2-5
v_call: TRBV5-1
clone_size: few
cdr3_nt: TGCGCCAGCAGCTTGGGGAGGGCCCAAGAGACCCAGTACTTC
cdr3_aa: CASSLGRAQETQYF

d_call: NA
j_call: TRBJ1-1
v_call: TRBV6-5
clone_size: NA
cdr3_nt: TGTGCCAGCAGTTACTCGAGTCAGGGATTGAACACTGAAGCTTTCTTT
cdr3_aa: CASSYSSQGLNTEAFF

d_call: NA
j_call: TRBJ2-1
v_call: TRBV14
clone_size: NA
cdr3_nt: TGTGCCAGCAGCTACTACTACAAGCAGTTCTTC
cdr3_aa: CASSYYYKQFF

d_call: NA
j_call: TRBJ2-1
v_call: TRBV7-2
clone_size: NA
cdr3_nt: TGTGCCAGCAGCTTTTGGAGTTCGGGTGAGCAGTTCTTC
cdr3_aa: CASSFWSSGEQFF

d_call: TRBD1
j_call: TRBJ2-4
v_call: TRBV5-1
clone_size: NA
cdr3_nt: TGCGCCAGCAGCTTGGCCGGGACAGGGCTTCCCGACCTAAACATTCAGTACTTC
cdr3_aa: CASSLAGTGLPDLNIQYF

d_call: TRBD1
j_call: TRBJ1-3
v_call: TRBV18
clone_size: NA
cdr3_nt: TGTGCCAGCTCAGGGACAACGGGACAGCTGAGCTCTGGAAACACCATATATTTT
cdr3_aa: CASSGTTGQLSSGNTIYF

d_call: NA
j_call: TRBJ1-2
v_call: TRBV6-6
clone_size: NA
cdr3_nt: TGTGCCAGCCTCGCCTCTGAAATCTATGCTAACTATGGCTACACCTTC
cdr3_aa: CASLASEIYANYGYTF

d_call: NA
j_call: TRBJ1-5
v_call: TRBV15
clone_size: NA
cdr3_nt: TGTGCCACCAGCAGAGATTTCGGGCAGCCCCAGCATTTT
cdr3_aa: CATSRDFGQPQHF

d_call: TRBD1
j_call: TRBJ1-3
v_call: TRBV9
clone_size: few
cdr3_nt: TGTGCCAGCAGCGTGGGGACAGGGGGAAACACCATATATTTT
cdr3_aa: CASSVGTGGNTIYF

d_call: NA
j_call: TRBJ2-7
v_call: TRBV30
clone_size: NA
cdr3_nt: TGTGCCTGGAGTTCAGGGTTCCACGAGCAGTACTTC
cdr3_aa: CAWSSGFHEQYF

d_call: NA
j_call: TRBJ2-6
v_call: TRBV5-6
clone_size: NA
cdr3_nt: TGTGCCAGCAGCGTACACAGGGTTTCTGGGGCCAACGTCCTGACTTTC
cdr3_aa: CASSVHRVSGANVLTF

d_call: NA
j_call: TRBJ2-1
v_call: TRBV5-4
clone_size: NA
cdr3_nt: TGTGCCAGCAGCCAAAACACAGGCGCCGGTGAGCAGTTCTTC
cdr3_aa: CASSQNTGAGEQFF

d_call: NA
j_call: TRBJ2-5
v_call: TRBV9
clone_size: NA
cdr3_nt: TGTGCCAGCAGCCCCAGCGGACCGGGAAAAGGGGAGACCCAGTACTTC
cdr3_aa: CASSPSGPGKGETQYF

d_call: NA
j_call: TRBJ2-2
v_call: TRBV11-2
clone_size: NA
cdr3_nt: TGTGCCAGCAGCTGGGCCACGAACACCGGGGAGCTGTTTTTT
cdr3_aa: CASSWATNTGELFF

d_call: TRBD1
j_call: TRBJ1-2
v_call: TRBV7-9
clone_size: NA
cdr3_nt: TGTGCCAGCAGCTTAGCGACAGGGGACTATGGCTACACCTTC
cdr3_aa: CASSLATGDYGYTF

d_call: TRBD1
j_call: TRBJ2-7
v_call: TRBV27
clone_size: few
cdr3_nt: TGTGCCAGCAGCCCCCTGGGACAGGCCTACGAGCAGTACTTC
cdr3_aa: CASSPLGQAYEQYF

d_call: NA
j_call: TRBJ2-5
v_call: TRBV7-9
clone_size: NA
cdr3_nt: TGTGCCAGCAGCAAAACAGGGGAGACCCAGTACTTC
cdr3_aa: CASSKTGETQYF

d_call: NA
j_call: TRBJ2-2
v_call: TRBV25-1
clone_size: NA
cdr3_nt: TGTGCCAGCAGTGATCCGGGACTTTCGAACACCGGGGAGCTGTTTTTT
cdr3_aa: CASSDPGLSNTGELFF

d_call: NA
j_call: TRBJ1-2
v_call: TRBV7-9
clone_size: few
cdr3_nt: TGTGCCAGCAGCCCTTCCTCCGGACAGCTCAATGGCTACACCTTC
cdr3_aa: CASSPSSGQLNGYTF

d_call: NA
j_call: TRBJ2-1
v_call: TRBV27
clone_size: NA
cdr3_nt: TGTGCCAGCAGTTTGGGCAGGGGTGTACCTCATGAGCAGTTCTTC
cdr3_aa: CASSLGRGVPHEQFF

d_call: NA
j_call: TRBJ1-2
v_call: TRBV6-5
clone_size: few
cdr3_nt: TGTGCCAGCAGCCGACAGGCGGAATACTATGGCTACACCTTC
cdr3_aa: CASSRQAEYYGYTF

d_call: TRBD2
j_call: TRBJ2-3
v_call: TRBV7-9
clone_size: NA
cdr3_nt: TGTGCCAGCAGCTTAGGACTAGCGAGCACAGATACGCAGTATTTT
cdr3_aa: CASSLGLASTDTQYF

d_call: NA
j_call: TRBJ2-7
v_call: TRBV15
clone_size: NA
cdr3_nt: TGTGCCACCAGCAGGGAGGAGAGACAGTACTTC
cdr3_aa: CATSREERQYF

d_call: TRBD1
j_call: TRBJ2-2
v_call: TRBV29-1
clone_size: NA
cdr3_nt: TGCAGCGTTCGGCAGGGGGCGAACACCGGGGAGCTGTTTTTT
cdr3_aa: CSVRQGANTGELFF

d_call: NA
j_call: TRBJ2-1
v_call: TRBV5-4
clone_size: NA
cdr3_nt: TGTGCCAGCAGCCCAGGGGGGCCGGGGCGCTCCTACAATGAGCAGTTCTTC
cdr3_aa: CASSPGGPGRSYNEQFF

d_call: TRBD1
j_call: TRBJ2-7
v_call: TRBV18
clone_size: NA
cdr3_nt: TGTGCCAGCTCCCCGACAGGGACCACCTACGAGCAGTACTTC
cdr3_aa: CASSPTGTTYEQYF

d_call: NA
j_call: TRBJ2-5
v_call: TRBV9
clone_size: NA
cdr3_nt: TGTGCCAGCAGCCTCAGACCGGGAGAGACCCAGTACTTC
cdr3_aa: CASSLRPGETQYF

d_call: NA
j_call: TRBJ2-7
v_call: TRBV9
clone_size: NA
cdr3_nt: TGTGCCAGCAGCGTACTGGGGGGGCCTTTAAACGAGCAGTACTTC
cdr3_aa: CASSVLGGPLNEQYF

d_call: NA
j_call: TRBJ2-7
v_call: TRBV10-3
clone_size: few
cdr3_nt: TGTGCCATCAGTGAGTCGTTCGGGGGAGCCTACGAGCAGTACTTC
cdr3_aa: CAISESFGGAYEQYF

d_call: NA
j_call: TRBJ2-1
v_call: TRBV28
clone_size: few
cdr3_nt: TGTGCCAGCAGTCTCGAGGTGTTGAGCGGCTCCTACAATGAGCAGTTCTTC
cdr3_aa: CASSLEVLSGSYNEQFF

d_call: NA
j_call: TRBJ2-7
v_call: TRBV5-4
clone_size: few
cdr3_nt: TGTGCCAGCAGCTTGGACGCGGGTGACGAGCAGTACTTC
cdr3_aa: CASSLDAGDEQYF

d_call: NA
j_call: TRBJ2-5
v_call: TRBV28
clone_size: few
cdr3_nt: TGTGCCAGCGGCTACAGGGTTAGAGAGACCCAGTACTTC
cdr3_aa: CASGYRVRETQYF

d_call: TRBD2
j_call: TRBJ2-1
v_call: TRBV27
clone_size: NA
cdr3_nt: TGTGCCAGCAGGTCGTCTAGCGGGAGTTATCGCTCCTACAATGAGCAGTTCTTC
cdr3_aa: CASRSSSGSYRSYNEQFF

d_call: NA
j_call: TRBJ2-4
v_call: TRBV18
clone_size: few
cdr3_nt: TGTGCCAGCTCACCAATAGCAGACCGGGGAAACATTCAGTACTTC
cdr3_aa: CASSPIADRGNIQYF

d_call: TRBD1
j_call: TRBJ2-5
v_call: TRBV18
clone_size: once
cdr3_nt: TGTGCCAGCTCGACAGACAGGGGCCAAGAGACCCAGTACTTC
cdr3_aa: CASSTDRGQETQYF

d_call: NA
j_call: TRBJ2-1
v_call: TRBV2
clone_size: few
cdr3_nt: TGTGCCAGCAGTCGGGAGTTTTCCTACAATGAGCAGTTCTTC
cdr3_aa: CASSREFSYNEQFF

d_call: NA
j_call: TRBJ2-3
v_call: TRBV29-1
clone_size: few
cdr3_nt: TGCAGCGCATCGGAGGCAGATACGCAGTATTTT
cdr3_aa: CSASEADTQYF

d_call: TRBD1
j_call: TRBJ1-1
v_call: TRBV7-2
clone_size: few
cdr3_nt: TGTGCCAGCAGCCGTATGACAGGGATGAACACTGAAGCTTTCTTT
cdr3_aa: CASSRMTGMNTEAFF

d_call: TRBD1
j_call: TRBJ1-5
v_call: TRBV5-6
clone_size: NA
cdr3_nt: TGTGCCAGCAGCGCAGACAGGGCCCAGCCCCAGCATTTT
cdr3_aa: CASSADRAQPQHF

d_call: TRBD2
j_call: TRBJ2-5
v_call: TRBV14
clone_size: NA
cdr3_nt: TGTGCCAGCAGCCAAGATGTTACTAGCGGGAGAAAGACCCAGTACTTC
cdr3_aa: CASSQDVTSGRKTQYF

d_call: TRBD1
j_call: TRBJ2-1
v_call: TRBV7-3
clone_size: NA
cdr3_nt: TGTGCCAGCAGCTTAACTCGGACAGGCTACAATGAGCAGTTCTTC
cdr3_aa: CASSLTRTGYNEQFF

d_call: NA
j_call: TRBJ2-1
v_call: TRBV9
clone_size: few
cdr3_nt: TGTGCCAGCACCATACTACCGGATTCCTACAATGAGCAGTTCTTC
cdr3_aa: CASTILPDSYNEQFF

d_call: TRBD1
j_call: TRBJ2-1
v_call: TRBV27
clone_size: few
cdr3_nt: TGTGCCAGCAGTCTCCGAGACAGGGTGGGGGATGAGCAGTTCTTC
cdr3_aa: CASSLRDRVGDEQFF